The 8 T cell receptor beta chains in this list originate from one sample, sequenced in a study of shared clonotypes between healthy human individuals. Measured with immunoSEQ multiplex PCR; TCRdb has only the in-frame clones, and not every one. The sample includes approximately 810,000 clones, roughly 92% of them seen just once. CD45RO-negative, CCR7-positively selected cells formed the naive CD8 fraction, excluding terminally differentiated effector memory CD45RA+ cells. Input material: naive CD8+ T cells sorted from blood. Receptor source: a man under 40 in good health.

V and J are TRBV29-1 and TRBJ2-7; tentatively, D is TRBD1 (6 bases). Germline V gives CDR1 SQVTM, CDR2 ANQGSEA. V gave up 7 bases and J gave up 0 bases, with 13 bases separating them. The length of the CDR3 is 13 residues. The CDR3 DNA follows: TGCAGCGCTGTAAGGGACAACTCCTACGAGCAGTACTTC. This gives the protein CSAVRDNSYEQYF.

CDR3 coding DNA: TGCGCCAGCAGCTTGGGTGGGACTAGCGGACCCAGGGATGAGCAGTTCTTC. Translation: CASSLGGTSGPRDEQFF. J is TRBJ2-1 and V is TRBV5-1; 11 nucleotides align to TRBD2. V was clipped by 0 bases and J by 8 bases; unmatched bases: 10. The CDR3 sequence is 17 residues long. Germline CDR1 SGHRS, CDR2 YFSETQ. The complete variable domain, with remaining parts taken from reference TRBV5-1 and TRBJ2-1, reads KAGVTQTPRYLIKTRGQQVTLSCSPISGHRSVSWYQQTPGQGLQFLFEYFSETQRNKGNFPGRFSGRQFSNSRSEMNVSTLELGDSALYLCASSLGGTSGPRDEQFFGPGTRLTVL.

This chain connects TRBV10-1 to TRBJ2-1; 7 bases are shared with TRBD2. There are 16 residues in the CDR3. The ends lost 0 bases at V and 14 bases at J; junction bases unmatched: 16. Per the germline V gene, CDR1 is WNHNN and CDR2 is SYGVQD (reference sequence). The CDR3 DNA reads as TGCGCCAGCAGTGAGTCGAACTCAGGGAGCCGGGGGGAAAAGTTCTTC. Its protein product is CASSESNSGSRGEKFF.

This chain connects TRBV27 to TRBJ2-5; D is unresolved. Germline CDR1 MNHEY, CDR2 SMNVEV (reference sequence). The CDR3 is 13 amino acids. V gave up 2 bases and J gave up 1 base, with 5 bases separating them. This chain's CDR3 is CASSLLPQETQYF. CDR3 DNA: TGTGCCAGCAGTTTACTACCCCAAGAGACCCAGTACTTC.

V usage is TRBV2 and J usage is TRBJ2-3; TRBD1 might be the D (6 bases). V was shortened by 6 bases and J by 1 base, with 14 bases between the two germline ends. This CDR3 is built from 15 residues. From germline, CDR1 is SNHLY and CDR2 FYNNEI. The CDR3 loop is CASSAGTLRTDTQYF. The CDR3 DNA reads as TGTGCCAGCAGCGCAGGGACACTACGCACAGATACGCAGTATTTT.

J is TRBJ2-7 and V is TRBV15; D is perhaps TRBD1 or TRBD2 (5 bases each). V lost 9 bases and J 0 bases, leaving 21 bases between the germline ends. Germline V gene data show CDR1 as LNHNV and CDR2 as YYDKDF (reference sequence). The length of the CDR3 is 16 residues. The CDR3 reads CATRDAESTSSYEQYF. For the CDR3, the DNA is TGTGCCACGAGGGACGCAGAGAGTACAAGCTCCTACGAGCAGTACTTC. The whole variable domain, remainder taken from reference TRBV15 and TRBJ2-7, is DAMVIQNPRYQVTQFGKPVTLSCSQTLNHNVMYWYQQKSSQAPKLLFHYYDKDFNNEADTPDNFQSRRPNTSFCFLDIRSPGLGDTAMYLCATRDAESTSSYEQYFGPGTRLTVT.

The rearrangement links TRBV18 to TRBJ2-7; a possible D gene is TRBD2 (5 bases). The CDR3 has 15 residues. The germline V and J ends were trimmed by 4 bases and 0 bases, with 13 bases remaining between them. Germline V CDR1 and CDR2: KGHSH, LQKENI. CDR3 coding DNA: TGTGCCAGCTCACTATGGGAAGAGGGCTCCTACGAGCAGTACTTC. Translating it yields CASSLWEEGSYEQYF. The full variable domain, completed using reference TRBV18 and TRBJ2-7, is NAGVMQNPRHLVRRRGQEARLRCSPMKGHSHVYWYRQLPEEGLKFMVYLQKENIIDESGMPKERFSAEFPKEGPSILRIQQVVRGDSAAYFCASSLWEEGSYEQYFGPGTRLTVT.

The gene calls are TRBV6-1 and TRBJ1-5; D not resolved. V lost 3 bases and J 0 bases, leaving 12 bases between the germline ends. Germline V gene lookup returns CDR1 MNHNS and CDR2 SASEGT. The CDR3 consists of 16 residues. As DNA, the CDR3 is TGTGCCAGCAGTGATGAGACCCAATATAGCAATCAGCCCCAGCATTTT. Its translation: CASSDETQYSNQPQHF.